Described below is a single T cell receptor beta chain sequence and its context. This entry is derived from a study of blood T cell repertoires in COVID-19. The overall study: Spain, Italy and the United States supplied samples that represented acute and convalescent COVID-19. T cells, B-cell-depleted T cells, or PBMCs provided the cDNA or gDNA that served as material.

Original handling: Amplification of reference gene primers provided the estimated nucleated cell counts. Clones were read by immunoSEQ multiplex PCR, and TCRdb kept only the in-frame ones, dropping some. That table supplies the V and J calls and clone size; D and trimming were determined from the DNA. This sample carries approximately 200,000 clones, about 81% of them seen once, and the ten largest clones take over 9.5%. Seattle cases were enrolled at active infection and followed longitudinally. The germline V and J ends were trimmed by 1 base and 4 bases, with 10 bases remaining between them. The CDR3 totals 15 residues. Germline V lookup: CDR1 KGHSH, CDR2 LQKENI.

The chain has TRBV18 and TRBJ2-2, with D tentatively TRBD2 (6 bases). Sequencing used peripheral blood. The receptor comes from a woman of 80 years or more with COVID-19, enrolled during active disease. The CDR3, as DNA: TGTGCCAGCTCACCACTTGGGAGGCCCACCGGGGAGCTGTTTTTT. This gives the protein CASSPLGRPTGELFF.